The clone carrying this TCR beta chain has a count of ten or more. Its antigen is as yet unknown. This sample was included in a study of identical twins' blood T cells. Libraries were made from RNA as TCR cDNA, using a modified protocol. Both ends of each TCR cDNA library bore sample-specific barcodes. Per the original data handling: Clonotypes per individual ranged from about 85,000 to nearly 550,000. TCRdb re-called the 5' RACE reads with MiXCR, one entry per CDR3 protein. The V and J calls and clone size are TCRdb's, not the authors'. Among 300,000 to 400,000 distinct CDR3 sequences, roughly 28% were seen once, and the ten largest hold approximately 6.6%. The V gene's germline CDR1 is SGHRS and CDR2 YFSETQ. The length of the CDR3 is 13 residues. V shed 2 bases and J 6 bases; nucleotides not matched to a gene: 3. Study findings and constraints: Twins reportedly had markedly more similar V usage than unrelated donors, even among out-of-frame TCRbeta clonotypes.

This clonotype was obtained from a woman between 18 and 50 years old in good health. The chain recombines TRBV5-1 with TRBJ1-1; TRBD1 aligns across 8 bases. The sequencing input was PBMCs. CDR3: CASSFTGGAEAFF. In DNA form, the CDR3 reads TGCGCCAGCAGCTTCACAGGGGGTGCTGAAGCTTTCTTT.